This T cell receptor beta chain was captured in a study of T cells after yellow fever vaccination. Study context: Fractions low in cell number were prepared with SMART-Seq v4 Ultra Low Input. Study findings and constraints: The study noted that FACS-sorted repertoires could contain abundant clonotypes contaminating from the bulk population. Clonotypes found in both CD4 and CD8 compartments made up a small share.

Germline values: CDR1 DFQATT, CDR2 SNEGSKA (reference sequence). This CDR3 has 18 amino acids. The V segment lost 0 bases and the J segment 3 bases; nucleotides outside the gene matches: 6. Template switching by 5'RACE produced TCR cDNA, adding a universal primer site and UMIs. TCRdb re-analysed the 5' RACE reads in MiXCR, keeping a single row per CDR3 protein. The sample has under 150,000 distinct CDR3 sequences, approximately 7.7% seen once. With respect to this clonotype: The antigen is unknown.

The receptor comes from a man aged 25 to 45 who received the YFV17D yellow fever vaccine. The sample here was CD4+ T cells sorted from PBMCs, taken 5 days after the yellow fever booster vaccination. V and J are TRBV20-1 and TRBJ2-1, with 15 bases that match TRBD2. CDR3 nucleotides: TGCAGTGCTAGAGATAGGGGACTAGCGGGAGGACACTACAATGAGCAGTTCTTC. Its translation: CSARDRGLAGGHYNEQFF.